The next 24 T cell receptor beta chains were all read from a single sample in a study of CD8+ T cells in alopecia areata. In each case, RNA was isolated and then reverse transcribed into cDNA as the sequencing template. Clones were read by immunoSEQ multiplex PCR, and TCRdb kept only the in-frame ones, dropping some. Of 140,000 to 150,000 clones in the sample, approximately 45% are singletons; the top ten hold about 6.4%. The sequencing sample was made of CD4+ T cells sorted from blood. The receptors here all came from a human donor with alopecia areata.

This chain uses TRBV4-2 with TRBJ2-5, with 14 bases aligning to TRBD2. V gave up 2 bases and J gave up 1 base; unmatched junction bases: 6. The CDR3 loop spans 18 amino acids. Per the germline V gene, CDR1 is LGHNA and CDR2 is YNFKEQ. CDR3 sequence: CASSQITGTSGSQETQYF. CDR3 coding DNA: TGTGCCAGCAGCCAAATAACCGGGACTAGCGGGAGCCAAGAGACCCAGTACTTC.

The chain couples TRBV5-1 to TRBJ2-3, with 11 bases matching TRBD2. Trimming at V came to 7 bases and at J to 6 bases, leaving 16 bases not matched to a gene. The CDR3 is 17 residues long. Germline CDR1 SGHRS, CDR2 YFSETQ. The CDR3 nucleotides read TGCGCCAGCTCACTAGCGGGAGATTCTACTTCTTTGGATACGCAGTATTTT. This gives the protein CASSLAGDSTSLDTQYF.

CDR3 amino acids: CSARGNTEAFF. The CDR3 region has the DNA TGCAGTGCTAGGGGGAACACTGAAGCTTTCTTT. This sequence joins TRBV20-1 and TRBJ1-1; D is unclear. Trimming cost V 3 bases and J 1 base, with 3 bases left between them. In germline, CDR1 is DFQATT, CDR2 SNEGSKA (reference sequence). This CDR3 has 11 amino acids.

This clone has more than one count but fewer than ten. The V gene is TRBV4-1, the J gene TRBJ1-2; possibly TRBD1 for D (6 bases). The CDR3 loop spans 12 amino acids. Between the trimmed V and J ends, which lost 2 bases and 7 bases, there was a span of 8 bases. Per germline, CDR1 MGHRA and CDR2 YSYEKL. CDR3 nucleotide sequence: TGCGCCAGCAGCCAATCAGGGGTTGGCTACACCTTC. Protein: CASSQSGVGYTF.

J is TRBJ1-1 and V is TRBV7-2; D is possibly TRBD1 (6 bases). CDR1 is SGHTA, CDR2 FQGNSA, per germline. This CDR3 spans 16 amino acids. The germline V and J ends were trimmed by 4 bases and 0 bases, with 15 bases remaining between them. The CDR3 spells CASSSTGFPMNTEAFF. The CDR3 region has the DNA TGTGCCAGCAGCTCCACAGGGTTCCCAATGAACACTGAAGCTTTCTTT.

This chain connects TRBV6-6 to TRBJ1-2; no clear D gene. The CDR3 contains 13 residues. Germline CDR1 is MNHNY and CDR2 is SVGAGI (reference sequence). V lost 2 bases and J 8 bases, leaving 12 bases between the germline ends. The CDR3 sequence is CASSYGGVRGYTF. As DNA, the CDR3 is TGTGCCAGCAGTTACGGCGGGGTCCGGGGCTACACCTTC.

The chain combines TRBV28 with TRBJ2-3; 10 bases align to TRBD1. CDR3 size: 14 residues. After removal of 9 bases from V and 5 bases from J, the junction contained 8 bases not matched to a gene. Germline V gene sequence: CDR1 MDHEN, CDR2 SYDVKM. This CDR3 reads CASRGGQGGDTQYF. The CDR3 nucleotides read TGTGCCAGTAGGGGAGGACAGGGGGGAGATACGCAGTATTTT.

The chain carries TRBV5-1 and TRBJ2-3; D is unclear. Trimming shortened V by 1 base and J by 0 bases, and 6 bases separated the two germline ends. From germline, CDR1 is SGHRS and CDR2 YFSETQ. CDR3 length equals 14 residues. The CDR3, as DNA: TGCGCCAGCAGCTTGTTCCAGAGCACAGATACGCAGTATTTT. It specifies CASSLFQSTDTQYF.

This clone was counted a few times. The chain links TRBV7-8 to TRBJ2-2; no firm D call. This CDR3 has 13 residues. Germline values: CDR1 SGHVS, CDR2 FQNEAQ. Trimming pared 2 bases from V and 10 bases from J, leaving 11 bases between. DNA for the CDR3: TGTGCCAGCAGCTTAATCGCGGCCGAGGAGCTGTTTTTT. Translation: CASSLIAAEELFF.

The chain uses TRBV10-3 and TRBJ2-5; D not resolved. Germline lookup yields CDR1 ENHRY and CDR2 SYGVKD. V dropped 4 bases and J dropped 2 bases, with 8 bases sitting between them. The CDR3 spans 13 residues. CDR3 amino acids: CAISAEVQETQYF. In nucleotides, the CDR3 is TGTGCCATCAGTGCCGAAGTACAAGAGACCCAGTACTTC.

This chain connects TRBV29-1 to TRBJ2-5; perhaps D is TRBD1 or TRBD2 (6 bases each). The CDR3 runs 13 residues. Germline V gene sequence: CDR1 SQVTM, CDR2 ANQGSEA. Trimming shortened V by 4 bases and J by 2 bases, and 11 bases separated the two germline ends. CDR3 region: CSVAGAVQETQYF. CDR3 coding DNA: TGCAGCGTTGCGGGGGCGGTTCAAGAGACCCAGTACTTC.

DNA for the CDR3: TGTGCCACCAGCAGCCAACAGGGCCCCTATGGCTACACCTTC. Amino acids: CATSSQQGPYGYTF. The V and J genes are TRBV15 and TRBJ1-2; D is perhaps TRBD1 (6 bases). Germline V gene sequence: CDR1 LNHNV, CDR2 YYDKDF (reference sequence). The CDR3 has 14 amino acids. V shed 3 bases and J shed 4 bases, with 12 bases lying between them.

The chain uses TRBV5-1 and TRBJ2-1; TRBD2 matches 14 bases. Germline assignment: CDR1 SGHRS and CDR2 YFSETQ. The CDR3 is made up of 17 amino acids. The ends lost 5 bases at V and 2 bases at J; junction bases unmatched: 6. This CDR3 reads CASRDRGLAGAYNEQFF. DNA of the CDR3: TGCGCCAGCAGGGACAGGGGACTAGCGGGAGCCTACAATGAGCAGTTCTTC.

The J gene is TRBJ2-5, the V gene TRBV30, with 11 bases identical to TRBD2. Germline assignment: CDR1 GTSNPN and CDR2 SVGIG (reference sequence). The CDR3 has 11 residues. The DNA for the CDR3 is TGTGCATCTAGCGGGGGGGAGACCCAGTACTTC. As protein: CASSGGETQYF.

This clone was found a few times. This sequence joins TRBV18 and TRBJ2-6, with D uncertain. Germline CDR1 KGHSH, CDR2 LQKENI. The CDR3 contains 14 residues. Trimming shortened V by 5 bases and J by 0 bases, and 5 bases separated the two germline ends. The CDR3 DNA is TGTGCCAGCTCAGGAAGCTCTGGGGCCAACGTCCTGACTTTC. Its translation is CASSGSSGANVLTF.

This clone showed up just a few times. J is TRBJ2-1 and V is TRBV29-1, with D possibly called TRBD1 or TRBD2 (6 bases each). Germline V gene lookup returns CDR1 SQVTM and CDR2 ANQGSEA. V was shortened by 6 bases and J by 10 bases, with 13 bases between the two germline ends. The CDR3 consists of 11 residues. The CDR3 bases are TGCAGCGTGAGGGGGGCATGGGAGCAGTTCTTC. It translates to CSVRGAWEQFF.

This clone was detected only once. This chain uses TRBV6-5 with TRBJ2-7; D might be TRBD1 or TRBD2, each matching 7 bases. Trimming stripped 6 bases from V and 12 bases from J, with 21 bases between. The CDR3 totals 13 residues. Germline values: CDR1 MNHEY, CDR2 SVGAGI. The CDR3 bases are TGTGCCAGCAGCTTAGACCGACAGGGAGGGCGGTACTTC. Translating it yields CASSLDRQGGRYF.

This chain uses TRBV28 with TRBJ1-1; D call uncertain. Germline lookup yields CDR1 MDHEN and CDR2 SYDVKM. The V gene lost 0 bases and the J gene lost 1 base, with 3 bases spanning the gap. The CDR3 consists of 13 residues. CDR3 nucleotide sequence: TGTGCCAGCAGTTTATGGGGGAACACTGAAGCTTTCTTT. This encodes CASSLWGNTEAFF.

The chain employs TRBV5-1 and TRBJ1-1; D is undetermined. The V and J ends lost 1 base and 3 bases respectively, with 7 bases between them. CDR1 and CDR2 from the germline V gene are SGHRS and YFSETQ. This CDR3 spans 13 amino acids. CDR3 DNA: TGCGCCAGCAGCTTGACAGTGGACACTGAAGCTTTCTTT. It is translated as CASSLTVDTEAFF.

The chain employs TRBV5-1 and TRBJ2-3; 8 bases are shared with TRBD1. The CDR3 totals 14 residues. Germline lookup yields CDR1 SGHRS and CDR2 YFSETQ. V was clipped by 4 bases and J by 4 bases; unmatched bases: 5. DNA of the CDR3: TGCGCCAGCAGCCAGAGACAGGGGTCAGATACGCAGTATTTT. This codes for CASSQRQGSDTQYF.

The chain recombines TRBV5-4 with TRBJ2-1; D is unclear. The CDR3 is made up of 16 amino acids. Germline V gene data show CDR1 as SGHNT and CDR2 as YYREEE (reference sequence). V gave up 3 bases and J gave up 0 bases, with 13 bases separating them. As DNA, the CDR3 is TGTGCCAGCAGCTCCCCCGGGTCAGCCTCCTACAATGAGCAGTTCTTC. Translating it yields CASSSPGSASYNEQFF.

The V gene is TRBV29-1, the J gene TRBJ1-2, with D uncertain. The germline gives CDR1 SQVTM, CDR2 ANQGSEA. V lost 0 bases to trimming and J lost 4 bases, with 12 bases between them. The CDR3 loop spans 14 amino acids. CDR3 protein: CSVEDHAFAYGYTF. DNA of the CDR3: TGCAGCGTTGAAGATCACGCCTTTGCCTATGGCTACACCTTC.

V and J are TRBV28 and TRBJ1-1, with a tentative D call TRBD1 (6 bases). The germline gives CDR1 MDHEN, CDR2 SYDVKM. V dropped 6 bases and J dropped 10 bases, with 15 bases sitting between them. The CDR3 is made up of 12 amino acids. This CDR3 is CASRERRGGAFF. CDR3 DNA sequence: TGTGCCAGCAGGGAGAGAAGGGGGGGAGCTTTCTTT.

This clone has a count of ten or more. CDR3 loop: CASSLLLSGGPKEAFF. DNA of the CDR3: TGTGCCAGCAGCTTACTTCTCTCAGGGGGACCGAAGGAGGCTTTCTTT. The chain has TRBV7-2 and TRBJ1-1; the match to TRBD1 covers 7 bases. This CDR3 comprises 16 residues. Germline V CDR1 and CDR2: SGHTA, FQGNSA. Trimming at V came to 2 bases and at J to 11 bases, leaving 17 bases not matched to a gene.